The clone carrying this T cell receptor (beta chain) was recorded a few times. Primers used in a second PCR of roughly 6 to 11 cycles were a sample-barcoded 5' primer and a J-beta primer mix. MiXCR, run by TCRdb on the 5' RACE reads, gives a single entry per CDR3 protein. The sample records 600,000 to 850,000 distinct CDR3 sequences, around 25% being singletons. The data belong to a study of blood T cells in healthy people across ages. Trimming left V 2 bases short and J 2 bases short, with 16 bases between. The V gene's germline CDR1 is SQVTM and CDR2 ANQGSEA. This CDR3 comprises 15 residues. These data are also associated with another study on T cells of mothers and their children.

The J gene is TRBJ2-7, the V gene TRBV29-1; D is possibly TRBD2 (5 bases). This TCR derives from a boy between 10 and 17 years old in good health. Input material: blood. The CDR3 nucleotides are TGCAGCGTTGAAAGTCCCGGGGTTCGCACCTACGAGCAGTACTTC. Protein product: CSVESPGVRTYEQYF.